This T cell receptor beta chain emerged from a study of blood T cell repertoires in COVID-19. The protocol was immunoSEQ multiplex PCR, while the TCRdb copy is restricted to in-frame clones and leaves out a portion. The sample contains around 140,000 clones, approximately 82% of which appear only once. CDR1 SGHNT and CDR2 YENEEA come from the germline V gene. After removal of 5 bases from V and 6 bases from J, the junction contained 3 bases not matched to a gene. This CDR3 is 15 amino acids long. Only one count was recorded for this clone. The sample taken for sequencing was peripheral blood. The chain carries TRBV11-3 and TRBJ2-1; the match to TRBD2 covers 14 bases. This receptor was obtained from a man aged 60 to 69 with active or convalescent COVID-19. CDR3: CASSPGTSGSNEQFF. CDR3 coding DNA: TGTGCCAGCAGCCCCGGGACTAGCGGGAGCAATGAGCAGTTCTTC.